Below are 24 T cell receptor beta chains sequenced from a single sample in a study of blood T cells in healthy people across ages. Sample-barcoded 5' priming and a J-beta primer mix drove a second PCR of roughly 6 to 12 cycles. MiXCR, run by TCRdb on the 5' RACE reads, gives a single entry per CDR3 protein. The sample includes fewer than 1,000,000 distinct CDR3 sequences, roughly 46% of them seen just once. The sequenced sample consisted of blood. Every receptor here comes from a man aged 80 or over in good health.

This clonotype was detected only a few times. The chain is built from TRBV6-2 or TRBV6-3 and TRBJ2-1; TRBD2 aligns across 11 bases. V trimming: 2 bases; J trimming: 6 bases; junction bases outside the gene matches: 9. The CDR3 is made up of 17 amino acids. Germline CDR1 and CDR2: MNHEY and SVGEGT. The CDR3: CASSYRSSGRLSNEQFF. The CDR3 DNA sequence: TGTGCCAGCAGTTACCGATCTAGCGGGAGGCTTAGCAATGAGCAGTTCTTC.

This clonotype was counted a few times. The genes are TRBV12-3 or TRBV12-4 and TRBJ1-2; D remains ambiguous. V lost 5 bases, J lost 2 bases, and 15 bases lay in between. This CDR3 is 15 amino acids long. The CDR3: CASSASVAENYGYTF. The CDR3 bases are TGTGCCAGCAGTGCCTCCGTGGCCGAGAACTATGGCTACACCTTC.

The genes are TRBV20-1 and TRBJ2-7, with a tentative D call TRBD1 (6 bases). Germline CDR1 reads DFQATT; CDR2 reads SNEGSKA (reference sequence). There are 13 residues in the CDR3. Trimming pared 5 bases from V and 5 bases from J, leaving 16 bases between. The CDR3 DNA follows: TGCAGTGCTCCAGGGGACCCGCCGAACGAGCAGTACTTC. It specifies CSAPGDPPNEQYF.

CDR3 in DNA: TGTGCCACCACAGGGACAGGGGGCTTAGATACGCAGTATTTT. It translates to CATTGTGGLDTQYF. V is TRBV15 and J is TRBJ2-3; 12 bases match TRBD1. The CDR3 totals 14 residues. V lost 7 bases to trimming and J lost 5 bases; unmatched junction nucleotides: 4. The germline V gene encodes CDR1 LNHNV and CDR2 YYDKDF (reference sequence).

This clonotype occurred a few times. The rearrangement joins TRBV28 to TRBJ2-7; possible D gene TRBD2, 5 bases. From germline, CDR1 is MDHEN and CDR2 SYDVKM. The CDR3 is made up of 15 amino acids. V was trimmed by 7 bases and J by 5 bases, leaving 21 bases between them. The CDR3 is CASTNPPGMSNEQYF. The CDR3 DNA is TGTGCCAGCACCAATCCTCCGGGGATGAGTAACGAGCAGTACTTC.

The V call is TRBV29-1, the J call TRBJ2-5; 13 nucleotides agree with TRBD2. The trim removed 6 bases at V and 8 bases at J, leaving 6 bases unmatched. The CDR3 is 13 amino acids. CDR1 and CDR2 from the germline V gene are SQVTM and ANQGSEA. The CDR3 DNA follows: TGCAGCGTGGCCACTAGCGGGGGGGACACCCAGTACTTC. Protein sequence: CSVATSGGDTQYF.

The rearrangement joins TRBV6-2 or TRBV6-3 to TRBJ2-1; 14 bases map to TRBD2. Judging by the DNA end, TRBJ2-7 fits better; the J call may be wrong. From germline, CDR1 is MNHEY and CDR2 SVGEGT. This CDR3 spans 19 amino acids. The CDR3 loop reads CASSPTARLAGGSYNEQYF. CDR3 bases: TGTGCCAGCAGTCCTACCGCCCGACTAGCGGGAGGGTCCTACAATGAGCAGTACTTC.

V usage is TRBV29-1 and J usage is TRBJ1-2; D may be TRBD1 (5 bases). The germline V gene has CDR1 SQVTM and CDR2 ANQGSEA. There are 14 residues in the CDR3. Trimming pared 3 bases from V and 8 bases from J, leaving 19 bases between. DNA for the CDR3: TGCAGCGTTGACACCCCCGGGACCTTTACAGGCTACACCTTC. Protein product: CSVDTPGTFTGYTF.

This clonotype came up many times. The V gene is TRBV28, the J gene TRBJ1-2, with a tentative D call TRBD1 (6 bases). The ends were cut back, 7 bases at V and 3 bases at J, with 18 bases in the middle. This CDR3 is 15 amino acids long. Germline lookup yields CDR1 MDHEN and CDR2 SYDVKM. The CDR3 DNA reads TGTGCCAGCACCCCGGGGGGGGCGAATTACTATGGCTACACCTTC. This sequence encodes CASTPGGANYYGYTF.

This clonotype was seen just once. This sequence joins TRBV7-2 and TRBJ2-3; D is unclear. This CDR3 spans 15 amino acids. Germline assignment: CDR1 SGHTA and CDR2 FQGNSA. V was pared by 1 base and J by 3 bases, with 11 bases between. The CDR3 nucleotides read TGTGCCAGCAGCTTAGGATGGGCAGGAACAGATACGCAGTATTTT. This gives the protein CASSLGWAGTDTQYF.

The chain is built from TRBV12-3 or TRBV12-4 and TRBJ2-1, with D possibly being TRBD2 (5 bases). The CDR3 has 16 amino acids. Trimming removed 8 bases at V and 1 base at J, with 18 bases between. The CDR3 is CASGSARAESYNEQFF. The CDR3 DNA is TGTGCCAGCGGTTCTGCCCGAGCGGAATCCTACAATGAGCAGTTCTTC.

This clonotype has just a few counts. V is TRBV12-3 or TRBV12-4 and J is TRBJ1-6; the D is unclear. V was pared by 5 bases and J by 0 bases, with 14 bases between. CDR3 size: 17 residues. CDR3 coding DNA: TGTGCCAGCAGTGCCAGGACGGCGGGCTCCTATAATTCACCCCTCCACTTT. It encodes CASSARTAGSYNSPLHF.

The J gene is TRBJ2-7, the V gene TRBV29-1; TRBD2 matches 8 bases. This CDR3 has 15 residues. Germline CDR1 and CDR2: SQVTM and ANQGSEA. After removal of 7 bases from V and 7 bases from J, the junction contained 18 bases not matched to a gene. The DNA of the CDR3 is TGCAGCGCCGAATTCTCTAGCGGGTCTGACTATGAGCAGTACTTC. It yields the protein CSAEFSSGSDYEQYF.

The chain uses TRBV18 and TRBJ1-5; 9 positions agree with TRBD1. The CDR3 loop spans 13 amino acids. CDR1 is KGHSH, CDR2 LQKENI, per germline. V shed 6 bases and J 5 bases; nucleotides not matched to a gene: 2. The CDR3 DNA follows: TGTGCCAGCTCCACAGGGGGCCATCAGCCCCAGCATTTT. This translates into CASSTGGHQPQHF.

The rearrangement uses TRBV6-2 or TRBV6-3 and TRBJ2-1, with TRBD2 as a possible D gene (7 bases). Germline CDR1 is MNHEY and CDR2 is SVGEGT. V was clipped by 8 bases and J by 6 bases, with 17 bases between them. The CDR3 has 14 residues. DNA for the CDR3: TGTGCCAGCTTGAAGGGGGGGGGAGGCAATGAGCAGTTCTTC. It codes for CASLKGGGGNEQFF.

The chain links TRBV20-1 to TRBJ2-5; 12 nucleotides agree with TRBD2. Germline trimming cut 7 bases from V and 4 bases from J; bases unmatched to any gene: 7. CDR3 length: 14 residues. Germline assignment: CDR1 DFQATT and CDR2 SNEGSKA (reference sequence). CDR3 sequence: CSVTSGRSRETQYF. Written as DNA, the CDR3 is TGCAGTGTTACTAGCGGGAGGTCCCGAGAGACCCAGTACTTC.

CDR3 nucleotide sequence: TGTGCCAGCAGCCAAGAGCGACTAGTGGCCTACGAGCAGTACTTC. Protein: CASSQERLVAYEQYF. This chain connects TRBV4-2 to TRBJ2-7; possible D gene TRBD2, 6 bases. This CDR3 contains 15 residues. Trimming took 0 bases from V and 2 from J, leaving 11 bases between them. The germline gives CDR1 LGHNA, CDR2 YNFKEQ.

The chain joins TRBV10-3 to TRBJ2-5; 7 positions agree with TRBD1. CDR3 size: 14 residues. The germline V gene encodes CDR1 ENHRY and CDR2 SYGVKD. J lost 11 bases, V lost 10 bases, and 19 bases had no gene match. In nucleotides, the CDR3 is TGTGCCAGCCACCGACAGGGTGGGGACAATGAGCAGTACTTC. Translation: CASHRQGGDNEQYF.

The chain recombines TRBV29-1 with TRBJ2-5, with TRBD2 as a possible D gene (6 bases). Germline V lookup: CDR1 SQVTM, CDR2 ANQGSEA. V lost 3 bases and J 5 bases, leaving 13 bases between the germline ends. The CDR3 is made up of 13 amino acids. The CDR3 reads CSVEGGEAETQYF. The CDR3 coding sequence is TGCAGCGTTGAGGGCGGGGAGGCGGAGACCCAGTACTTC.

Ten or more counts support this clonotype. V gene TRBV20-1 combines with J gene TRBJ1-1; unclear D gene. This CDR3 has 12 amino acids. The V gene's germline CDR1 is DFQATT and CDR2 SNEGSKA (reference sequence). The V gene lost 6 bases and the J gene lost 4 bases, with 12 bases spanning the gap. DNA of the CDR3: TGCAGTGCGGAGAGGGTTGGCACTGAAGCTTTCTTT. Protein product: CSAERVGTEAFF.

The chain links TRBV9 to TRBJ2-6; D is tentatively TRBD1 or TRBD2 (5 bases each). Per germline, CDR1 SGDLS and CDR2 YYNGEE. Between the trimmed V and J ends, which lost 0 bases and 0 bases, there was a span of 10 bases. The CDR3 runs 17 residues. In DNA, the CDR3 is TGTGCCAGCAGCGTAGCTGGGGGATTCTCTGGGGCCAACGTCCTGACTTTC. Protein product: CASSVAGGFSGANVLTF.

In this sample, this clonotype turned up a few times. The rearrangement links TRBV7-2 to TRBJ1-4; 10 bases fit TRBD1. J gave up 5 bases and V 2 bases, and 5 bases lay outside the gene matches. Germline-derived CDR1 and CDR2 are SGHTA and FQGNSA. The CDR3 runs to 16 residues. The CDR3 nucleotides read TGTGCCAGCAGCTTATTCGGGGGACAGGGGAATGAAAAACTGTTTTTT. Its protein is CASSLFGGQGNEKLFF.

This chain joins TRBV6-4 and TRBJ2-1, with 10 bases matching TRBD2. The V segment lost 0 bases and the J segment 7 bases; nucleotides outside the gene matches: 6. Germline assignment: CDR1 MRHNA and CDR2 SNTAGT. The CDR3 contains 16 residues. The CDR3 DNA sequence: TGTGCCAGCAGTGACTCGACTAGCGGGTGTCGGAATGAGCAGTTCTTC. Translating gives CASSDSTSGCRNEQFF.

This clonotype has at least ten counts. The gene calls are TRBV16 and TRBJ2-1; 11 bases agree with TRBD2. Unmatched junction bases numbered 3, after V lost 1 base and J lost 7 bases. This CDR3 contains 15 residues. CDR1 is KGHSY and CDR2 is FQNENV in the germline V gene. This chain's CDR3 is CASSQWASGRNEQFF. CDR3 nucleotide sequence: TGTGCCAGCAGCCAATGGGCTAGCGGGAGGAATGAGCAGTTCTTC.